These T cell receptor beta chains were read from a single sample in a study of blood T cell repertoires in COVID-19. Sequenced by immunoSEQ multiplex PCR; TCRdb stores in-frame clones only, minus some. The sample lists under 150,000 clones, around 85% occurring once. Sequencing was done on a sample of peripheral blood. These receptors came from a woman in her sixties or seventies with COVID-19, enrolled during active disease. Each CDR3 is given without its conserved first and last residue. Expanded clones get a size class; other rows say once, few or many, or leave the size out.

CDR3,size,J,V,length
ASSLGGGTGGYEQY,once,TRBJ2-7,TRBV7-2,14
ASSLGRGARETYQPQH,-,TRBJ1-5,TRBV5-4,16
ASYRGGIDTQY,-,TRBJ2-3,TRBV12-3/TRBV12-4,11
ASIPRDRGYEQY,-,TRBJ2-7,TRBV2,12
ASSRDRDLDLDYGYT,-,TRBJ1-2,TRBV18,15
ASSLTPGWDYGYT,once,TRBJ1-2,TRBV5-1,13
ASSLGTGVRYT,-,TRBJ1-2,TRBV28,11
ASSVQVSNQPQH,-,TRBJ1-5,TRBV2,12
ASSPTLKSYNEQF,-,TRBJ2-1,TRBV9,13
ASSSQGQSDTQY,-,TRBJ2-3,TRBV6-5,12
ASRRGQNYGYT,-,TRBJ1-2,TRBV12-2,11
ASSLRLEGDEQY,-,TRBJ2-7,TRBV6-5,12
ASSTRLADKYEQY,-,TRBJ2-7,TRBV21-1,13
ASTQGRLDIQY,-,TRBJ2-4,TRBV7-9,11
ASSRGDLIETQY,-,TRBJ2-5,TRBV6-2/TRBV6-3,12
ASSSESSGGYNEQF,-,TRBJ2-1,TRBV7-9,14
ASSDKGTGGATDEQY,once,TRBJ2-7,TRBV7-2,15
ASSLAGADTEAF,-,TRBJ1-1,TRBV7-9,12
ASSFQGASYNEQF,-,TRBJ2-1,TRBV5-1,13
ASWARGLSGYT,-,TRBJ1-2,TRBV19,11
ASSAQGIGNTIY,-,TRBJ1-3,TRBV19,12
ASRGGQLNSYNEQF,once,TRBJ2-1,TRBV5-1,14
ASSIDGSSYNEQF,-,TRBJ2-1,TRBV19,13
ASSLAEPGYT,-,TRBJ1-2,TRBV5-1,10
ASSAGAPNQPQH,-,TRBJ1-5,TRBV2,12
ASSQGGQDGGNTEAF,-,TRBJ1-1,TRBV4-2,15
ASSTEDSSLFYGYT,-,TRBJ1-2,TRBV19,14
SATDRVKGTGELF,-,TRBJ2-2,TRBV20-1,13
ASSPQGRASQPQH,-,TRBJ1-5,TRBV19,13
ASSHLGGSDTEAF,-,TRBJ1-1,TRBV5-1,13
ASGLFGGLGNYGYT,-,TRBJ1-2,TRBV12-5,14
ASSLSGTVDSPLH,few,TRBJ1-6,TRBV5-4,13
ASSKYRDRDTEAF,-,TRBJ1-1,TRBV7-9,13
ASSYSYEQF,-,TRBJ2-1,TRBV6-5,9
ASSLGASGGNADTQY,few,TRBJ2-3,TRBV5-4,15
ASSPGQGGYGYT,few,TRBJ1-2,TRBV11-1,12